This T cell receptor (beta chain) comes out of a study of T cells in Graves' hyperthyroidism and ophthalmopathy. Researchers defined stable Graves' hyperthyroidism as no ophthalmopathy progression within 18 months. Subjects aged 18 to 65 presented with newly diagnosed hyperthyroidism of less than 2 months' duration. Each diagnosis was grounded in clinical symptoms, serum thyroxine and TRAb, thyroid ultrasound, and orbital computed tomography. Concerning this clonotype: Its antigen is unknown.

Trimming left V 4 bases short and J 2 bases short, with 9 bases between. Germline V gives CDR1 LNHDA, CDR2 SQIVND (reference sequence). The CDR3 is 13 residues long. Notes on the study in general: Among clonotypes expanded in thyroid above 0.001, most were also found in blood.

RNA transcripts provided the source from which TCR beta CDR3 regions were amplified. TCR CDR3 underwent first-round RT-PCR with the HTBI primer set. TCRdb analysed the multiplex PCR reads with MiXCR anew, one entry per CDR3 protein. The profile shows 460,000 or so distinct CDR3 sequences, roughly an eighth of them singletons. The origin of this receptor is a woman between 18 and 29 years old with Graves' hyperthyroidism. The sequenced material came from blood. The chain recombines TRBV19 with TRBJ2-7; maybe TRBD2 (6 bases). CDR3: CASSTRTTYEQYF. In nucleotides, the CDR3 is TGTGCCAGTAGTACCCGGACTACCTACGAGCAGTACTTC.